The clone carrying this T cell receptor beta chain was observed once. This sample was included in a study of CD8 T cells in ankylosing spondylitis. Making use of molecular barcodes, quantitative 5'-RACE generated TCR beta libraries. Via MiXCR, TCRdb re-called the 5' RACE reads, giving one row per CDR3 protein. The sample consists of about 190,000 distinct CDR3 sequences, approximately 12% of them appearing once. CDR1 is MDHEN and CDR2 is SYDVKM in the germline V gene. V shed 5 bases and J shed 5 bases, with 25 bases lying between them. The CDR3 loop spans 18 amino acids. The sequence came from a female donor with ankylosing spondylitis or in good health (not recorded which). The gene calls are TRBV28 and TRBJ1-5, with D tentatively TRBD1 (5 bases). The sequenced sample was blood, either unsorted or a sorted T cell fraction (not recorded which). The CDR3 nucleotides are TGTGCCAGCAGTCTCAGTCCGGGACTGGGATCGGGGGATCAGCCCCAGCATTTT. It translates to CASSLSPGLGSGDQPQHF.